The TCR beta chain described here comes from a study of blood T cell repertoires in COVID-19 (dated by TCRdb to 2019 to 2021). Describing the broader study: Collaborator samples came from the United States, Italy and Spain and covered acute and convalescent phases of COVID-19. Samples came from the ongoing ImmuneRACE study (first 160 participants) plus 1,254 subjects from 6 global collaborators. Sample metadata almost always included a de-identified subject ID, COVID-19 status, age in years and sex. The prospective study material was composed of cDNA or gDNA derived from T cells, B-cell-depleted T cells, or PBMCs. A freely available public database, intended as a resource for researchers studying the immune response to SARS-CoV-2, is where the repertoires were released. Where available, HLA class I and class II types were taken from metadata supplied by the sample provider and were not determined by assay-based typing. Subjects who had been exposed to COVID-19, were actively infected with it, or had recovered from it provided the deeply sampled blood TCRbeta repertoires that made up the dataset.

TCRbeta CDR3 regions were amplified from genomic DNA using the immunoSEQ Assay, a bias-controlled multiplex PCR. Processing in the source paper ran as follows. Within the assay, amplification of reference gene primers was used to estimate how many nucleated cells each sample contained. To quantify the absolute abundance of each unique TCRbeta CDR3 rearrangement, sequence reads were collapsed and filtered. For each sample, productive Simpson clonality was calculated by taking the square root of Simpson's diversity index across productive rearrangements. The immuneACCESS repertoire file appears here via TCRdb, limited to in-frame rearrangements. These files lack a portion of the clones; in checked studies, under half of the deficit traces to unresolved V genes, and the cause of the others is not known. The DNA was the basis for D and trimming; V, J and clone size are from that table. This sample holds 50,000 to 65,000 clones; approximately 85% were observed only once. The ten top clones hold less than 20% of the sample.

With respect to this clone: The target of this receptor is not known. No base qualities exist here, and no much larger clone lies one base off it.

The collaborating institutions used their own protocols to collect whole blood in K2EDTA tubes. Collaborator samples were shipped for TCRbeta analysis as frozen whole blood, isolated PBMCs, or DNA extracted from either sample type. The paper's findings and limits, for the study overall: How much clinical and demographic metadata was included differed by source and by participant, and the metadata was provided uncurated.

V trim: 0 bases; J trim: 5 bases; unmatched bases: 14. The CDR3 holds 19 amino acids from the cysteine to the phenylalanine. The entry retains the CDR3 DNA only, 57 bases that are in frame from base 1. According to the germline V gene, CDR1 reads SGHRS and CDR2 reads YFSETQ. The sequence was obtained from a human donor in a cohort sampled during active COVID-19. The chain links TRBV5-1 with TRBJ2-1; TRBD2 agrees with 10 junctional bases. The sequenced sample consisted of peripheral blood. CDR3 protein: CASSLAGSGRANSNNEQFF. The DNA is TGCGCCAGCAGCTTGGCCGGGAGCGGGAGGGCTAATAGTAACAATGAGCAGTTCTTC.